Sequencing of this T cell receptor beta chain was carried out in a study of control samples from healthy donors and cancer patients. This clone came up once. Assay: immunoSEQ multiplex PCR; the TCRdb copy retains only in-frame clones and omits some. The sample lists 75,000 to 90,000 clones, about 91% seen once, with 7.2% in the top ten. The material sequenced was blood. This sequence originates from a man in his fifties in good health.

The CDR3 loop is CASSVTGLTLFDTQYF. CDR3 DNA: TGTGCCAGCAGCGTGACAGGGCTTACCCTATTTGATACGCAGTATTTT. The rearrangement joins TRBV9 to TRBJ2-3; TRBD1 matches at 7 bases. The CDR3 is 16 residues long. V gave up 2 bases and J gave up 6 bases; unmatched junction bases: 12. Germline CDR1 SGDLS, CDR2 YYNGEE.